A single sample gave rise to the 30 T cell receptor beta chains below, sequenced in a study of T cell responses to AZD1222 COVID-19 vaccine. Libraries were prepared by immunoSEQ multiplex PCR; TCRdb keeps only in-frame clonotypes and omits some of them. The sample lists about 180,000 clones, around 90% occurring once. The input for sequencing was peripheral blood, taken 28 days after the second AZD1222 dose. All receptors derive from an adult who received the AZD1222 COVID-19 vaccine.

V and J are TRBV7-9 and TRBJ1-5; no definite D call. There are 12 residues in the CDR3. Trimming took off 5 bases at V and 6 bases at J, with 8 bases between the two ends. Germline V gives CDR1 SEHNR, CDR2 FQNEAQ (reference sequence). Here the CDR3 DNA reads TGTGCCAGCAGCGAACAGAGTCAGCCCCAGCATTTT. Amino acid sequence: CASSEQSQPQHF. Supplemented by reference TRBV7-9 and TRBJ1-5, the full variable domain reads DTGVSQNPRHKITKRGQNVTFRCDPISEHNRLYWYRQTLGQGPEFLTYFQNEAQLEKSRLLSDRFSAERPKGSFSTLEIQRTEQGDSAMYLCASSEQSQPQHFGDGTRLSIL.

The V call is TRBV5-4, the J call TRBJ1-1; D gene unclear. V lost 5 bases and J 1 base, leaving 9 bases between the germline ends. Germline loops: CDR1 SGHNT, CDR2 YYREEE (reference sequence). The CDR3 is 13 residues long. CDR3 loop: CASSLGRNTEAFF. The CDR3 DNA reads TGTGCCAGCAGTCTAGGACGGAACACTGAAGCTTTCTTT.

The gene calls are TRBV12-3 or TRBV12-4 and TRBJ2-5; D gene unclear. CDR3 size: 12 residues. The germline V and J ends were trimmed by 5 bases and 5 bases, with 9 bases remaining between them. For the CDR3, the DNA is TGTGCCAGCAGTCAAACTGGGGAGACCCAGTACTTC. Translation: CASSQTGETQYF.

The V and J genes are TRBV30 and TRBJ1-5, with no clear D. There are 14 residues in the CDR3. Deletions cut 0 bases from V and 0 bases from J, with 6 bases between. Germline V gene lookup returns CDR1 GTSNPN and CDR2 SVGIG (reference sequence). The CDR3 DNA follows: TGTGCCTGGAGTGTGGGTTATAGCAATCAGCCCCAGCATTTT. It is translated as CAWSVGYSNQPQHF.

The CDR3, as DNA: TGTGCCAGTAGTAAAACGGGACTAGCGGAACCAAACACCGGGGAGCTGTTTTTT. Its protein is CASSKTGLAEPNTGELFF. V and J are TRBV19 and TRBJ2-2, with 11 nucleotides matching TRBD2. Trimming took 4 bases from V and 2 from J; bases not matched to a gene: 9. In germline, CDR1 is LNHDA, CDR2 SQIVND (reference sequence). This CDR3 contains 18 residues. The entire variable domain, with the rest obtained from reference TRBV19 and TRBJ2-2, is as follows: DGGITQSPKYLFRKEGQNVTLSCEQNLNHDAMYWYRQDPGQGLRLIYYSQIVNDFQKGDIAEGYSVSREKKESFPLTVTSAQKNPTAFYLCASSKTGLAEPNTGELFFGEGSRLTVL.

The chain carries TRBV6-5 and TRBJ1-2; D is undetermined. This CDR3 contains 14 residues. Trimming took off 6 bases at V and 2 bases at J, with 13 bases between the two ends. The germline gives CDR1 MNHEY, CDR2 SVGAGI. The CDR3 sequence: CASSASDGNYGYTF. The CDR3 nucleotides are TGTGCCAGCAGCGCCTCGGACGGGAACTATGGCTACACCTTC.

CDR3 sequence reads: CASKTGGGGTDTQYF. The CDR3 DNA sequence: TGTGCCAGCAAAACGGGTGGCGGGGGCACAGATACGCAGTATTTT. This rearrangement joins TRBV5-4 to TRBJ2-3, with D possibly matching TRBD2 (6 bases). Trimming stripped 6 bases from V and 1 base from J, with 15 bases between. The length of the CDR3 is 15 residues. The germline V gene has CDR1 SGHNT and CDR2 YYREEE (reference sequence).

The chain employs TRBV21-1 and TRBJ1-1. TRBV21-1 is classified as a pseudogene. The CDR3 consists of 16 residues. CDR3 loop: CASSKAGGLMNTEAFF. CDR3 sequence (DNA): TGTGCCAGCAGCAAAGCGGGGGGGTTGATGAACACTGAAGCTTTCTTT.

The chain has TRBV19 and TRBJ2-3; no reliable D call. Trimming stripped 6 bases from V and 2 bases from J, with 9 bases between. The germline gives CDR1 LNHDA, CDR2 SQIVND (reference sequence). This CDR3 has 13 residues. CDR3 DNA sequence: TGTGCCAGTAGGAAAGAGGACACAGATACGCAGTATTTT. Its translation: CASRKEDTDTQYF.

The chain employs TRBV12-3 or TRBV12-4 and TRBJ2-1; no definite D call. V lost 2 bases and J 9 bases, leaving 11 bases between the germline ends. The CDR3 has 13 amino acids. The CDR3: CASSLKSAGEQFF. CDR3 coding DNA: TGTGCCAGCAGTTTAAAAAGCGCTGGTGAGCAGTTCTTC.

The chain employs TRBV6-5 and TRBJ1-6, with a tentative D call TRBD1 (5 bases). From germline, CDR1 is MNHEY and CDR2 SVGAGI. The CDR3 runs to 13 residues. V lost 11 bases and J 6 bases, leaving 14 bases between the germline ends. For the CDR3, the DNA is TGTGCCGCCGGGACCTCCATTAATTCACCCCTCCACTTT. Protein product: CAAGTSINSPLHF.

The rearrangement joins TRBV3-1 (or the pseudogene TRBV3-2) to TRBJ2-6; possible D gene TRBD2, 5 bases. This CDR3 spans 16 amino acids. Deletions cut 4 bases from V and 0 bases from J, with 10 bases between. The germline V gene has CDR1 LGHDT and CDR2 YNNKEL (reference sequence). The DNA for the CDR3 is TGTGCCAGCAGCCGGGGAGTGGGCTCTGGGGCCAACGTCCTGACTTTC. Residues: CASSRGVGSGANVLTF.

CDR3 region: CASSPLAGGNSPLHF. The CDR3 DNA reads as TGTGCCAGCAGCCCCCTGGCGGGTGGTAATTCACCCCTCCACTTT. V is TRBV7-2 and J is TRBJ1-6; D gene uncertain. Per the germline V gene, CDR1 is SGHTA and CDR2 is FQGNSA. This CDR3 has 15 residues. Trimming removed 5 bases from V and 6 bases from J, with 14 bases in between.

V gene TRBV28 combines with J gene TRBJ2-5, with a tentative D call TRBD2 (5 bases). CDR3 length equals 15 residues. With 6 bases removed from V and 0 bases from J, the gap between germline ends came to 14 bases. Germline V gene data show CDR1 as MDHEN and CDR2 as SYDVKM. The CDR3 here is CASSFQTGYQETQYF. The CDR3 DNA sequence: TGTGCCAGCAGCTTCCAGACGGGGTACCAAGAGACCCAGTACTTC.

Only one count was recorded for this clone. The CDR3 protein is CAWSEATEQYF. CDR3 coding DNA: TGTGCCTGGAGTGAAGCGACGGAGCAGTACTTC. The chain couples TRBV30 to TRBJ2-7; D gene unclear. The CDR3 runs 11 residues. Germline CDR1 is GTSNPN and CDR2 is SVGIG (reference sequence). V was pared by 1 base and J by 7 bases, with 8 bases between.

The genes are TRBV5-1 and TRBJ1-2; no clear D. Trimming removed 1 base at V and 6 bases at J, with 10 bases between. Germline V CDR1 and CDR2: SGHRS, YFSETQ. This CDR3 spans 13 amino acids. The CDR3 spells CASSLSSVDGYTF. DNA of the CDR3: TGCGCCAGCAGCTTGAGCAGCGTCGATGGCTACACCTTC.

The CDR3 here is CASGQGVPQHF. The CDR3 nucleotides are TGTGCCAGTGGACAGGGCGTGCCCCAGCATTTT. This rearrangement joins TRBV19 to TRBJ1-5; 8 nucleotides match TRBD1. CDR1 and CDR2 (germline): LNHDA, SQIVND (reference sequence). This CDR3 region has 11 residues. With 8 bases clipped from V and 9 bases from J, the junction kept 3 bases outside the gene matches. The full variable domain, in which reference TRBV19 and TRBJ1-5 provide the parts outside the CDR3, is DGGITQSPKYLFRKEGQNVTLSCEQNLNHDAMYWYRQDPGQGLRLIYYSQIVNDFQKGDIAEGYSVSREKKESFPLTVTSAQKNPTAFYLCASGQGVPQHFGDGTRLSIL.

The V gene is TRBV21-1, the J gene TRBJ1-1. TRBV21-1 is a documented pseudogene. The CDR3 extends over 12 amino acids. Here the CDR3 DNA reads TGTGCCAGCAGCAAAGCAGGCGGGGGAGCTTTCTTT. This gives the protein CASSKAGGGAFF.

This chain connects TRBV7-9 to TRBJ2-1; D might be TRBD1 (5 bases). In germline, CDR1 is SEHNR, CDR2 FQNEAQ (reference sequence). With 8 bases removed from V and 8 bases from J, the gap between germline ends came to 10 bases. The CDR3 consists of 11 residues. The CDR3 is CASASGHEQFF. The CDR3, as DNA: TGTGCCAGCGCGTCAGGGCATGAGCAGTTCTTC.

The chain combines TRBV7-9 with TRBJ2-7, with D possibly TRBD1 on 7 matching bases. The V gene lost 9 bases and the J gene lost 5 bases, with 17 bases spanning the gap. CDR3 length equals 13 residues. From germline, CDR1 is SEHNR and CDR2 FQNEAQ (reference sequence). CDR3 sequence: CASRDSGRDEQYF. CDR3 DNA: TGTGCCAGTCGGGACAGCGGGCGGGACGAGCAGTACTTC. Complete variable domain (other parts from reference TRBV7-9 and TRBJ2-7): DTGVSQNPRHKITKRGQNVTFRCDPISEHNRLYWYRQTLGQGPEFLTYFQNEAQLEKSRLLSDRFSAERPKGSFSTLEIQRTEQGDSAMYLCASRDSGRDEQYFGPGTRLTVT.

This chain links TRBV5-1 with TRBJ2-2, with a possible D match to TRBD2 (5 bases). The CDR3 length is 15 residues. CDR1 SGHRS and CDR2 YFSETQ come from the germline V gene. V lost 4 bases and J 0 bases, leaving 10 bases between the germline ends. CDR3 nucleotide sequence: TGCGCCAGCAGCGCTAGCCCTTCGAACACCGGGGAGCTGTTTTTT. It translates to CASSASPSNTGELFF.

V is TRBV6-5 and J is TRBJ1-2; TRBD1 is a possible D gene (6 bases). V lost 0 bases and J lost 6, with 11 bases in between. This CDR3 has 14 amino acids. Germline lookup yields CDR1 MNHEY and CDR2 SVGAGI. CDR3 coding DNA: TGTGCCAGCAGTTACTCGATGGCAGGGGATGGCTACACCTTC. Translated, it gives CASSYSMAGDGYTF.

CDR3 amino acids: CASRKGQGASRSTGELFF. CDR3 nucleotides: TGTGCCAGCAGAAAGGGACAGGGGGCCAGCCGCTCCACCGGGGAGCTGTTTTTT. The chain combines TRBV7-8 with TRBJ2-2; 12 nucleotides line up with TRBD1. In germline, CDR1 is SGHVS, CDR2 FQNEAQ. The CDR3 sequence is 18 residues long. V shed 6 bases and J 4 bases; nucleotides not matched to a gene: 12.

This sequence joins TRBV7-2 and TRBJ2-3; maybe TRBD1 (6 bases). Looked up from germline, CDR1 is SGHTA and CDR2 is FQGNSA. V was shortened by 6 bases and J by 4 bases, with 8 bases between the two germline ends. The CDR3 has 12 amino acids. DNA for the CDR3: TGTGCCAGCAGGGGGGCCGCAGATACGCAGTATTTT. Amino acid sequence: CASRGAADTQYF.

The CDR3 reads CAISWDRGPSYEQYF. The CDR3, as DNA: TGTGCCATCAGTTGGGACAGGGGGCCCTCCTACGAGCAGTACTTC. The chain has TRBV10-3 and TRBJ2-7, with 12 bases lining up with TRBD1. CDR1 and CDR2 (germline): ENHRY, SYGVKD. CDR3 length: 15 amino acids. V was clipped by 5 bases and J by 0 bases; unmatched bases: 2.

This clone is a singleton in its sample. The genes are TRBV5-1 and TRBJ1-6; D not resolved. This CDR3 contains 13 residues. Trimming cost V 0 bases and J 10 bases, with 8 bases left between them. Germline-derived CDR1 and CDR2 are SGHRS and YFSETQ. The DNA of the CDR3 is TGCGCCAGCAGCTTGGAAGGACCCTCACCCCTCCACTTT. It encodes CASSLEGPSPLHF. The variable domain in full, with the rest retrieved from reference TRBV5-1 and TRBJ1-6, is KAGVTQTPRYLIKTRGQQVTLSCSPISGHRSVSWYQQTPGQGLQFLFEYFSETQRNKGNFPGRFSGRQFSNSRSEMNVSTLELGDSALYLCASSLEGPSPLHFGNGTRLTVT.

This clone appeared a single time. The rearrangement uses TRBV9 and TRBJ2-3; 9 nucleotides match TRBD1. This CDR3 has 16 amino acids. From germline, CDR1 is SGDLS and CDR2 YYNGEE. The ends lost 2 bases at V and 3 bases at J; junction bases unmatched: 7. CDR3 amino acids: CASSVRTGDGTDTQYF. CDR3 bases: TGTGCCAGCAGCGTTCGGACAGGGGACGGGACAGATACGCAGTATTTT.

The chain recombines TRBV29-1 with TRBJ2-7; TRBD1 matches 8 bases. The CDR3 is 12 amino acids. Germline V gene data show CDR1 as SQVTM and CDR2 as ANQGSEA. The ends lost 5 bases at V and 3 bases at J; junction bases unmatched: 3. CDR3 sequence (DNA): TGCAGCGTTAACACAGGGGGCTACGAGCAGTACTTC. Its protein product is CSVNTGGYEQYF.

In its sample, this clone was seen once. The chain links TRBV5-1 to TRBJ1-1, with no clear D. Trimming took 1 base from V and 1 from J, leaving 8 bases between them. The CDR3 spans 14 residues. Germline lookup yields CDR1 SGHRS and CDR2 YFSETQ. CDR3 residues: CASSLSAANTEAFF. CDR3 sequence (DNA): TGCGCCAGCAGCTTGTCAGCGGCGAACACTGAAGCTTTCTTT.

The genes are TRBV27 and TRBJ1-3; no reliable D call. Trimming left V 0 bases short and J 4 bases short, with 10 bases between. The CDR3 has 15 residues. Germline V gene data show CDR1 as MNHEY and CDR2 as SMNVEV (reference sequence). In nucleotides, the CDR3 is TGTGCCAGCAGTTTATCACCAAATGGAGGAAACACCATATATTTT. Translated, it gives CASSLSPNGGNTIYF.